This T cell receptor beta chain was sequenced for a study of CD8 T cells in Susac syndrome. Sequencing of TCR beta was undertaken in CD8+ and CD4+ T cells derived from blood. This CDR3 spans 13 amino acids. V lost 12 bases to trimming and J lost 10 bases, with 21 bases between them. Germline V CDR1 and CDR2: KGHDR, SFDVKD. Reverse transcription of about 0.5 to 1 ug RNA used random hexamers. In TCRdb, the immunoSEQ multiplex PCR reads were re-called with MiXCR into one record per CDR3 protein. The sample shows under 200,000 distinct CDR3 sequences, 85% to 95% of them seen only once. The specimen sequenced was CD8+ T cells from PBMCs. V and J are TRBV24-1 and TRBJ1-5; D is undetermined. The receptor comes from a human donor with multiple sclerosis. CDR3 sequence: CAPRPGCARPQHF. For the CDR3, the DNA is TGTGCCCCCCGACCGGGTTGTGCGCGACCCCAGCATTTT.